This T cell receptor beta chain was profiled in a study of blood T cell repertoires in COVID-19. On the study more broadly: The samples span acute and convalescent COVID-19 from the United States, Italy and Spain. In each case, the material was cDNA or gDNA derived from T cells, B-cell-depleted T cells, or PBMCs.

Original analysis: Researchers report that nucleated cell counts were estimated from reference gene primer amplification. TCRdb's table, derived via immunoSEQ multiplex PCR, lists solely in-frame clones and lacks some. That table gives V, J and clone size, and the DNA gave D and trimming. The sample shows 250,000 or so clones, roughly nine tenths of them seen only once. V lost 2 bases and J 1 base, leaving 4 bases between the germline ends. The germline V gene has CDR1 SQVTM and CDR2 ANQGSEA. This CDR3 contains 12 residues. Input material: peripheral blood. The source is a man aged 55-75 years with acute or convalescent COVID-19. The chain employs TRBV29-1 and TRBJ2-3; no clear D. CDR3 loop: CSVEPGTDTQYF. CDR3 in DNA: TGCAGCGTTGAACCGGGCACAGATACGCAGTATTTT.